Listed below are T cell receptor beta chains from one sample, sequenced in a study of blood T cells in healthy people across ages. MiXCR was run by TCRdb on the 5' RACE reads, yielding one entry per CDR3 protein. This sample has some 900,000 distinct CDR3 sequences, with about 48% found just once. Sequencing used blood. Receptor source: a man aged 30 to 45 in good health. CDR3s include the opening cysteine and the closing phenylalanine or tryptophan. Each record gives: J gene, clone size, V gene, D gene, CDR3 length, CDR3 protein, CDR3 DNA. The D gene is left open where the match is weak. Rows may omit the clone size; those that give it use once, few, many or a size class.

TRBJ1-4 - TRBV25-1 - 15 CASSTLTATNEKLFF TGTGCCAGCAGTACCCTGACTGCAACTAATGAAAAACTGTTTTTT
TRBJ1-1 - TRBV13 TRBD1 16 CASSPRTGGLNTEAFF TGTGCCAGCAGCCCCCGGACAGGGGGGCTGAACACTGAAGCTTTCTTT
TRBJ1-4 - TRBV29-1 - 13 CSVGGRFNEKLFF TGCAGCGTTGGGGGACGGTTTAATGAAAAACTGTTTTTT
TRBJ2-7 - TRBV4-1 - 13 CASSGIGESTQYF TGCGCCAGCAGCGGGATCGGGGAATCAACCCAGTACTTC
TRBJ2-1 - TRBV6-1 - 16 CASSERGPGAYNEQFF TGTGCCAGCAGTGAAAGAGGCCCAGGGGCCTACAATGAGCAGTTCTTC
TRBJ2-5 few TRBV5-1 TRBD2 16 CASSLGPAGGQETQYF TGCGCCAGCAGCTTGGGACCGGCGGGGGGACAAGAGACCCAGTACTTC
TRBJ2-6 - TRBV7-9 TRBD1 17 CASSLGSGQWKANVLTF TGTGCCAGCAGCTTGGGATCGGGACAGTGGAAAGCCAACGTCCTGACTTTC
TRBJ2-3 - TRBV4-2 - 16 CASSQGRGGLLDTQYF TGTGCCAGCAGCCAAGGAAGGGGGGGCTTATTGGATACGCAGTATTTT
TRBJ2-7 - TRBV4-1 - 15 CASSQVPGATYEQYF TGCGCCAGCAGCCAAGTTCCGGGGGCCACCTACGAGCAGTACTTC
TRBJ2-3 - TRBV4-1 TRBD2 15 CASSQVRGAADTQYF TGCGCCAGCAGCCAAGTGCGGGGGGCCGCAGATACGCAGTATTTT
TRBJ2-1 - TRBV2 - 14 CASSERRGNNEQFF TGTGCCAGCAGTGAAAGGAGGGGTAACAATGAGCAGTTCTTC
TRBJ2-1 - TRBV28 TRBD2 16 CASSTSSGGFYNEQFF TGTGCCAGCAGTACTTCTAGCGGGGGCTTTTACAATGAGCAGTTCTTC
TRBJ1-3 - TRBV3-1 TRBD1 14 CASSRTGVGNTIYF TGTGCCAGCAGCCGGACAGGGGTTGGAAACACCATATATTTT
TRBJ1-2 - TRBV27 - 14 CASSLAGPTYGYTF TGTGCCAGCAGTTTAGCAGGGCCCACCTATGGCTACACCTTC
TRBJ2-1 - TRBV7-2 TRBD2 16 CASSLIAGGRHNEQFF TGTGCCAGCAGCTTGATAGCGGGGGGGCGGCACAATGAGCAGTTCTTC
TRBJ1-1 - TRBV5-1 TRBD1 15 CASNERTGVGTEAFF TGCGCCAGCAACGAACGGACAGGGGTGGGCACTGAAGCTTTCTTT
TRBJ1-1 - TRBV15 - 16 CATSRGGAAMNTEAFF TGTGCCACCAGCAGAGGAGGGGCAGCTATGAACACTGAAGCTTTCTTT
TRBJ2-3 - TRBV9 TRBD1 15 CASGDRTGTHDTQYF TGTGCCAGCGGCGACCGGACAGGGACTCACGATACGCAGTATTTT
TRBJ1-1 - TRBV20-1 TRBD1 13 CSAGGQLSTEAFF TGCAGTGCTGGGGGACAGTTGAGCACTGAAGCTTTCTTT
TRBJ2-3 - TRBV7-9 - 16 CASSLAQAPGRDTQYF TGTGCCAGCAGCTTAGCGCAGGCTCCCGGACGGGATACGCAGTATTTT
TRBJ2-7 - TRBV7-2 - 13 CASSSDGPYEQYF TGTGCCAGCAGCTCTGACGGACCCTACGAGCAGTACTTC
TRBJ2-2 - TRBV3-1 - 16 CASSQGSRGRAGELFF TGTGCCAGCAGCCAAGGCTCCAGGGGTCGGGCCGGGGAGCTGTTTTTT
TRBJ2-1 few TRBV20-1 TRBD2 13 CSAISGGASWQFF TGCAGTGCTATTAGCGGGGGGGCCTCCTGGCAGTTCTTC
TRBJ1-2 - TRBV3-1 TRBD1 15 CASSQGTGPSYGYTF TGTGCCAGCAGCCAAGGGACAGGGCCTAGCTATGGCTACACCTTC
TRBJ2-5 - TRBV6-5 - 14 CASSYGGRGETQYF TGTGCCAGCAGTTACGGGGGAAGGGGAGAGACCCAGTACTTC
TRBJ2-3 few TRBV6-5 TRBD2 14 CASSEGWGGDTQYF TGTGCCAGCAGTGAGGGGTGGGGGGGAGATACGCAGTATTTT
TRBJ2-3 few TRBV5-1 TRBD1 16 CASSRRQGILTDTQYF TGCGCCAGCAGTCGCCGACAGGGTATTTTGACAGATACGCAGTATTTT
TRBJ2-5 few TRBV3-1 - 14 CASSPSLARETQYF TGTGCCAGCAGCCCGTCACTAGCTCGGGAGACCCAGTACTTC
TRBJ1-2 few TRBV20-1 TRBD1 15 CSASGTGQSNYGYTF TGCAGTGCTAGCGGGACAGGGCAATCTAACTATGGCTACACCTTC
TRBJ2-3 few TRBV4-3 - 16 CASSQDTASLTDTQYF TGCGCCAGCAGCCAAGATACGGCTAGCCTCACAGATACGCAGTATTTT
TRBJ2-7 once TRBV20-1 - 13 CSARDAARYEQYF TGCAGTGCAAGGGACGCGGCGCGCTACGAGCAGTACTTC